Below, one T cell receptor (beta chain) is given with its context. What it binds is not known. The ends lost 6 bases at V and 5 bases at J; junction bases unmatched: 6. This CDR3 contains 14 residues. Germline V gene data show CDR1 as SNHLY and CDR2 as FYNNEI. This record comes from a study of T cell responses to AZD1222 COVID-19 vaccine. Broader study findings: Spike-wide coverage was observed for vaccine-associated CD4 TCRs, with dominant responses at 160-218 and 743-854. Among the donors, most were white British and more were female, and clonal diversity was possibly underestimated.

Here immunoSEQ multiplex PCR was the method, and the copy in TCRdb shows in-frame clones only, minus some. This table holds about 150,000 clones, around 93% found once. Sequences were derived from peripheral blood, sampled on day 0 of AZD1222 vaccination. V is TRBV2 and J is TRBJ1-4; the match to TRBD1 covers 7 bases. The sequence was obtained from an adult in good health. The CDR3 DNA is TGTGCCAGCAGAGAGGACAGGCTAAATGAAAAACTGTTTTTT. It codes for CASREDRLNEKLFF.